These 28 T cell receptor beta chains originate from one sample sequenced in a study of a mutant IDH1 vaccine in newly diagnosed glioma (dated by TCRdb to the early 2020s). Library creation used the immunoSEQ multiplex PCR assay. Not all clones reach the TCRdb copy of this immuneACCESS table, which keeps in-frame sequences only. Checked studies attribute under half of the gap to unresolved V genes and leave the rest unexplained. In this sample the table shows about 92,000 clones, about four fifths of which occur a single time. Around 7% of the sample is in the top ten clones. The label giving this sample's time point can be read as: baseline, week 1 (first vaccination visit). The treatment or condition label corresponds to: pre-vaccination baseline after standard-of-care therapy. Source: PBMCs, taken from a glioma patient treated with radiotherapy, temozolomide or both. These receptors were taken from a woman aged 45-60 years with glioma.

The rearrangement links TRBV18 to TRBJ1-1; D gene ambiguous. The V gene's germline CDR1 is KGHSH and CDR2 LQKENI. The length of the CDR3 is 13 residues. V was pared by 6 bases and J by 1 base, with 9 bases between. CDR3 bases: TGTGCCAGCTCCCCTACACAGAACACTGAAGCTTTCTTT. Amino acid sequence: CASSPTQNTEAFF.

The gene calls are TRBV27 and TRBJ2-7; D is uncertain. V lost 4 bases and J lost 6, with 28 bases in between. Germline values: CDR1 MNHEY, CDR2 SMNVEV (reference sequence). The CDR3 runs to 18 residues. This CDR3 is CASSSRNPVLPADGEQYF. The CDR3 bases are TGTGCCAGCAGTTCCCGAAACCCCGTCCTTCCGGCGGACGGCGAGCAGTACTTC.

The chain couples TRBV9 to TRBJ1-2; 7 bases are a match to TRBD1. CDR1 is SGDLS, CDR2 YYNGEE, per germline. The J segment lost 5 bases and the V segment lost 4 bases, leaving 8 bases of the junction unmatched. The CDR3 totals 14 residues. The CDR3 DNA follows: TGTGCCAGCAGCCCGGGGACAGCGACGTATGGCTACACCTTC. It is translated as CASSPGTATYGYTF.

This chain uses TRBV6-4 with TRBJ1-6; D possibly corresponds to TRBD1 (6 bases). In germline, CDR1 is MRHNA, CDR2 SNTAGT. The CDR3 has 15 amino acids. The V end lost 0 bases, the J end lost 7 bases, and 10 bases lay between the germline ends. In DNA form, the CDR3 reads TGTGCCAGCAGTGACTCTGGGCAGGGGAATTCACCCCTCCACTTT. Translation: CASSDSGQGNSPLHF.

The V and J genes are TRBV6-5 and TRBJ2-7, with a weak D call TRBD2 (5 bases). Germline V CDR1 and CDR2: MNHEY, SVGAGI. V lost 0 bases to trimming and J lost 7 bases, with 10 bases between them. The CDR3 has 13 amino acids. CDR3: CASSYSEVGEQYF. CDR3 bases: TGTGCCAGCAGTTACTCGGAGGTGGGGGAGCAGTACTTC.

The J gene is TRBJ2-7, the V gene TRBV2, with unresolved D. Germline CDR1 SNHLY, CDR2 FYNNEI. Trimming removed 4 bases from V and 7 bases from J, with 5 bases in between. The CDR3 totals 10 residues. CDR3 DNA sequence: TGTGCCAGCAGTGTGGGGGAGCAGTACTTC. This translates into CASSVGEQYF.

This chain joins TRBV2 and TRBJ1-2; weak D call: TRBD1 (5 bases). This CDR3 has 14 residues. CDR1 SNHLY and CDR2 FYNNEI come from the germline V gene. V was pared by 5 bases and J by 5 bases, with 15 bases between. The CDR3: CASSHVQGAYGYTF. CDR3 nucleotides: TGTGCCAGCAGTCACGTACAAGGGGCTTATGGCTACACCTTC.

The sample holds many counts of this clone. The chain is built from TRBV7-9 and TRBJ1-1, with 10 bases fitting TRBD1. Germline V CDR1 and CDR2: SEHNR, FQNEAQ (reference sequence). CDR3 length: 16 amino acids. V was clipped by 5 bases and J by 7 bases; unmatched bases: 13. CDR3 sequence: CASSTTWDRGPLEAFF. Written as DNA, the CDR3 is TGTGCCAGCAGCACGACCTGGGACAGGGGACCCCTTGAAGCTTTCTTT.

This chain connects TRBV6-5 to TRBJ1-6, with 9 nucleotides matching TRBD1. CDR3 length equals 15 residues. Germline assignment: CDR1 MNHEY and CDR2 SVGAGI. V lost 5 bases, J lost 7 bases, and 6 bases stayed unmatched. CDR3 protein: CASSRDRVGNSPLHF. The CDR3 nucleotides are TGTGCCAGCAGTCGGGACAGGGTTGGAAATTCACCCCTCCACTTT.

The CDR3 spells CASRGTGGKGGYTF. The CDR3 DNA follows: TGTGCCAGCAGGGGGACAGGGGGCAAGGGTGGCTACACCTTC. The chain couples TRBV28 to TRBJ1-2; 12 bases line up with TRBD1. The CDR3 extends over 14 amino acids. J was trimmed by 7 bases and V by 6 bases; bases with no gene match: 6. Germline CDR1 is MDHEN and CDR2 is SYDVKM.

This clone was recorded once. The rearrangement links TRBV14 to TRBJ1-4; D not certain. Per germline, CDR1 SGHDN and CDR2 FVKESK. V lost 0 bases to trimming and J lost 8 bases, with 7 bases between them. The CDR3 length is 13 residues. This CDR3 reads CASSQDLGEKLFF. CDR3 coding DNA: TGTGCCAGCAGCCAAGATCTAGGGGAAAAACTGTTTTTT.

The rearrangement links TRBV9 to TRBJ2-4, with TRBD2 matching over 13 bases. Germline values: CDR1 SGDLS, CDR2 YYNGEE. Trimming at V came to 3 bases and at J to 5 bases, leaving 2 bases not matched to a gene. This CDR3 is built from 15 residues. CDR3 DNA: TGTGCCAGCAGCGCTGGACTAGCGGGGGAAAACATTCAGTACTTC. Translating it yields CASSAGLAGENIQYF.

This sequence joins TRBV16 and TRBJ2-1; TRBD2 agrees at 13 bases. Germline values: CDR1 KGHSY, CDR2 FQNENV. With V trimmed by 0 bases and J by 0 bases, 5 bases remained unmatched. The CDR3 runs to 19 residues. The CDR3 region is CASSQSTSGGPNSYNEQFF. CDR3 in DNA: TGTGCCAGCAGCCAATCGACTAGCGGGGGGCCTAACTCCTACAATGAGCAGTTCTTC.

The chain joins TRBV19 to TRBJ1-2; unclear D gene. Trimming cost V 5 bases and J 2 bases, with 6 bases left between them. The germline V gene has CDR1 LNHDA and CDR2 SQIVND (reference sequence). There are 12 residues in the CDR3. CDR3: CASSVTNYGYTF. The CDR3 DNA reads TGTGCCAGTAGTGTAACAAACTATGGCTACACCTTC.

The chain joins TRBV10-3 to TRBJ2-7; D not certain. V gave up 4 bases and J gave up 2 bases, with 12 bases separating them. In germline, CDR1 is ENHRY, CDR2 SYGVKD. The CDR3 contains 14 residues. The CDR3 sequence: CAISVSMAPYEQYF. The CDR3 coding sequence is TGTGCCATCAGTGTTAGCATGGCCCCCTACGAGCAGTACTTC.

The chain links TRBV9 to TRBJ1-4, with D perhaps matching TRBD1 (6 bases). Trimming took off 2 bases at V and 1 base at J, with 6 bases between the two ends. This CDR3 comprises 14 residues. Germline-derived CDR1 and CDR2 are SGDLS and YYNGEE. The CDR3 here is CASSVRGTNEKLFF. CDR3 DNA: TGTGCCAGCAGCGTCAGGGGAACTAATGAAAAACTGTTTTTT.

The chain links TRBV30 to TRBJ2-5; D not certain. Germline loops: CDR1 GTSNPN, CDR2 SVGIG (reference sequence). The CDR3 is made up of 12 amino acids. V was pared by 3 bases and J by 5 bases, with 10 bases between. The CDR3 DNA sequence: TGTGCCTGGAGACGACCCCTGGAGACCCAGTACTTC. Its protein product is CAWRRPLETQYF. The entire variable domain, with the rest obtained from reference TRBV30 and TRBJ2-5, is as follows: SQTIHQWPATLVQPVGSPLSLECTVEGTSNPNLYWYRQAAGRGLQLLFYSVGIGQISSEVPQNLSASRPQDRQFILSSKKLLLSDSGFYLCAWRRPLETQYFGPGTRLLVL.

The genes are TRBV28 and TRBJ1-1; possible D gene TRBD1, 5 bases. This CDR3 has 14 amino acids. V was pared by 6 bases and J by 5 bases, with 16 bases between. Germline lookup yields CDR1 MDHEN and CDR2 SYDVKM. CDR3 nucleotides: TGTGCCAGCAGATTGGGGGAGGCGGGAACTGAAGCTTTCTTT. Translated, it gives CASRLGEAGTEAFF.

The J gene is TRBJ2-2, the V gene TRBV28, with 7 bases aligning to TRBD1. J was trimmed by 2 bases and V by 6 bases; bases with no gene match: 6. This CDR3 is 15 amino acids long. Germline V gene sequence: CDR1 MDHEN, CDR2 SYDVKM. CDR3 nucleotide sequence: TGTGCCAGCAGAGAGGGGGCCGGCAACACCGGGGAGCTGTTTTTT. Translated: CASREGAGNTGELFF.

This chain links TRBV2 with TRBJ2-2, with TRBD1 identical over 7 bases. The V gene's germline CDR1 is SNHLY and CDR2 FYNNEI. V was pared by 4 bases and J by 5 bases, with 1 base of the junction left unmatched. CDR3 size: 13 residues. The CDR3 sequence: CASSVTGTGELFF. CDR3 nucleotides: TGTGCCAGCAGTGTGACAGGGACCGGGGAGCTGTTTTTT. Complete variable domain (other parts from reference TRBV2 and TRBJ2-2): EPEVTQTPSHQVTQMGQEVILRCVPISNHLYFYWYRQILGQKVEFLVSFYNNEISEKSEIFDDQFSVERPDGSNFTLKIRSTKLEDSAMYFCASSVTGTGELFFGEGSRLTVL.

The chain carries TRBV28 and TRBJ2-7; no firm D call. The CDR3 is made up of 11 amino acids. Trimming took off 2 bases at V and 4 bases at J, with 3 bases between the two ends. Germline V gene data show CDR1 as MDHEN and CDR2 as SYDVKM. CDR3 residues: CASSLQYEQYF. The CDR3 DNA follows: TGTGCCAGCAGTTTACAATACGAGCAGTACTTC.

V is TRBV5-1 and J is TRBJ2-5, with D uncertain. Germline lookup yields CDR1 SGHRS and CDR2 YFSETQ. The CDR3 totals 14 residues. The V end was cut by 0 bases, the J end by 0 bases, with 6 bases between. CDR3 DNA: TGCGCCAGCAGCTTGGGCGGAAACCAAGAGACCCAGTACTTC. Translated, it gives CASSLGGNQETQYF.

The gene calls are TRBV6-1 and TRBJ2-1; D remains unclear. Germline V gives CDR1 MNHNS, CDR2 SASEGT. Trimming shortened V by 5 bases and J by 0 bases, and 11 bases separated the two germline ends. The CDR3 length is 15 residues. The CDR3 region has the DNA TGTGCCAGCAGTTTGGAGCCGGGCTCCTACAATGAGCAGTTCTTC. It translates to CASSLEPGSYNEQFF.

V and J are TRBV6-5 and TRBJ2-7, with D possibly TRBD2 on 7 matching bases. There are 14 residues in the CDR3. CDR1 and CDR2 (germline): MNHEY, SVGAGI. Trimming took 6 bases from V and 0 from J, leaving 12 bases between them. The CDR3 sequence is CASRGGGVSYEQYF. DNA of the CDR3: TGTGCCAGCAGAGGGGGAGGGGTCTCCTACGAGCAGTACTTC.

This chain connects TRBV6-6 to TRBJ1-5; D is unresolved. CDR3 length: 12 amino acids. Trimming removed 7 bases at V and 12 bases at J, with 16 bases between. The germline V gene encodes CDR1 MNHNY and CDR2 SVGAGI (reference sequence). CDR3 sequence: CASTHTMGFQHF. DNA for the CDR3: TGTGCCAGCACCCACACAATGGGGTTCCAGCATTTT.

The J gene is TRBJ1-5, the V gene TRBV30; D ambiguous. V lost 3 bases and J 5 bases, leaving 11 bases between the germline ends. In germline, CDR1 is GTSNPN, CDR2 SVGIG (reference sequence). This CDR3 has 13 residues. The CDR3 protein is CAWSPRPDQPQHF. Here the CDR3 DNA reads TGTGCCTGGAGCCCCCGACCTGATCAGCCCCAGCATTTT.

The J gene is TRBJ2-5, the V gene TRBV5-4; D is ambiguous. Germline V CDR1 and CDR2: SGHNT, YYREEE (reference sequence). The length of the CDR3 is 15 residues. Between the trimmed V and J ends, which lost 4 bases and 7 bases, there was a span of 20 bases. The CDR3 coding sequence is TGTGCCAGCAGCCCACGCGTTGGGCCCGAAGGGACCCAGTACTTC. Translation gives CASSPRVGPEGTQYF.

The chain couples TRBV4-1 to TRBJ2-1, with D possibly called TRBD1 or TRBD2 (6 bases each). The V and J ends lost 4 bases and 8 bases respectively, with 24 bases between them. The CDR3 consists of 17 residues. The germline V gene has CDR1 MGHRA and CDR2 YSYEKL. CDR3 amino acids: CASSPHSRGAPTYEQFF. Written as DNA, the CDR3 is TGCGCCAGCAGCCCCCACTCGAGGGGGGCTCCGACGTATGAGCAGTTCTTC.